The entry below gives a single TCR beta chain sequence along with its context. This specimen comes from a study of blood T cell repertoires in COVID-19. Turning to the study itself: Samples came from the United States, Italy and Spain, spanning acute and convalescent COVID-19. Nucleic acid was either cDNA or gDNA, and it came from T cells, B-cell-depleted T cells, or PBMCs.

CDR3 length equals 11 residues. V lost 8 bases and J 3 bases, leaving 7 bases between the germline ends. Germline V gives CDR1 LGHDT, CDR2 YNNKEL (reference sequence). TCRdb's table, derived via immunoSEQ multiplex PCR, lists solely in-frame clones and lacks some. The sample includes approximately 410,000 clones, around 86% of them seen just once. This chain uses TRBV3-1 (or the pseudogene TRBV3-2) with TRBJ2-5; perhaps TRBD1 as D (5 bases). The receptor was isolated from a woman aged 25-40 years with active or convalescent COVID-19. What was sequenced was peripheral blood. CDR3 residues: CASRQKETQYF. In nucleotides, the CDR3 is TGTGCCAGCCGACAGAAAGAGACCCAGTACTTC.